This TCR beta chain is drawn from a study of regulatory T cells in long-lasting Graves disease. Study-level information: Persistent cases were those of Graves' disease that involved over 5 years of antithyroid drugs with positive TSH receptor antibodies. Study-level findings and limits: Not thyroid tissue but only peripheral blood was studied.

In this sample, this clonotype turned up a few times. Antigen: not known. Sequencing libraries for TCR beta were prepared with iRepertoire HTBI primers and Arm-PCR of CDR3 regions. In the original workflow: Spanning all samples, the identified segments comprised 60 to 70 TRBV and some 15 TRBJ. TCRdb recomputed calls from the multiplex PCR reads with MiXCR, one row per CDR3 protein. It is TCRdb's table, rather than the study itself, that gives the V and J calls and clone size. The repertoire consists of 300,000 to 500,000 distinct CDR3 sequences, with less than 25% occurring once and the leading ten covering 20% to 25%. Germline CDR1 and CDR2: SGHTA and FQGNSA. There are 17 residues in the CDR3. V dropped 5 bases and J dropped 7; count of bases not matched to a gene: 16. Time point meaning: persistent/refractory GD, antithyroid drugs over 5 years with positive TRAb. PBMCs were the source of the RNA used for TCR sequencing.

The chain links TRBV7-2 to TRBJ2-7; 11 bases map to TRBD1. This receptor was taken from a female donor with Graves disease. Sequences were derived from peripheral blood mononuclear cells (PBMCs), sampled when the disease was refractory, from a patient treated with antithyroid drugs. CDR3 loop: CASSAQGGGQGGWEQYF. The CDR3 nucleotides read TGTGCCAGCAGCGCCCAAGGGGGGGGACAGGGGGGTTGGGAGCAGTACTTC.